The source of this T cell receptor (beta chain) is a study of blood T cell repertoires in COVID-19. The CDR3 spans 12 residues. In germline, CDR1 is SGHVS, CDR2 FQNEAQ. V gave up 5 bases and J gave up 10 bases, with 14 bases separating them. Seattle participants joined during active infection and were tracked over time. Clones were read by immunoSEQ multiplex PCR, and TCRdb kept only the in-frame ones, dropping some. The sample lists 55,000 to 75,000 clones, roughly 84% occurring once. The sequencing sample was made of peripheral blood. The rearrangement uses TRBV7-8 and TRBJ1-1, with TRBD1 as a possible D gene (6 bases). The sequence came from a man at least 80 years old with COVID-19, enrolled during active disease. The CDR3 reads CASSLEGVVAFF. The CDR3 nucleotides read TGTGCCAGCAGCCTCGAGGGGGTAGTAGCTTTCTTT.